Sequencing of this TCR beta chain was carried out in a study of Ad26.COV2.S vaccination and SARS-CoV-2 variants. Study details: The COV1001 Ad26.COV2.S trial arm included the donor. Once or twice, 56 days apart, Ad26.COV2.S was delivered intramuscularly.

Treatment: around 19 received Ad26.COV2.S at low or high dose, single or two shots; roughly 5 received placebo; per-sample allocation not given. Repertoires come from day 63 after the first vaccine or placebo injection. Its platform was an Ad26 vector, and its expressed antigen was Wuhan-strain SARS-CoV-2 spike. Only in-frame clones appear in the TCRdb table, and some are missing; sequencing was by immunoSEQ multiplex PCR. The sample has hundreds of thousands of clones, roughly 89% seen once. V lost 1 base and J 10 bases, leaving 13 bases between the germline ends. The V gene's germline CDR1 is SNHLY and CDR2 FYNNEI. The CDR3 runs to 13 residues.

The TCR sequence derives from a person aged 18-65 years who received the Ad26.COV2.S COVID-19 vaccine or a placebo. The sample in question was peripheral blood, obtained in a trial of Ad26.COV2.S vaccine versus placebo. This chain connects TRBV2 to TRBJ1-1; D perhaps matches TRBD1 (5 bases). CDR3 residues: CASSEGEGVRAFF. CDR3 DNA: TGTGCCAGCAGTGAAGGTGAAGGGGTGCGAGCTTTCTTT.